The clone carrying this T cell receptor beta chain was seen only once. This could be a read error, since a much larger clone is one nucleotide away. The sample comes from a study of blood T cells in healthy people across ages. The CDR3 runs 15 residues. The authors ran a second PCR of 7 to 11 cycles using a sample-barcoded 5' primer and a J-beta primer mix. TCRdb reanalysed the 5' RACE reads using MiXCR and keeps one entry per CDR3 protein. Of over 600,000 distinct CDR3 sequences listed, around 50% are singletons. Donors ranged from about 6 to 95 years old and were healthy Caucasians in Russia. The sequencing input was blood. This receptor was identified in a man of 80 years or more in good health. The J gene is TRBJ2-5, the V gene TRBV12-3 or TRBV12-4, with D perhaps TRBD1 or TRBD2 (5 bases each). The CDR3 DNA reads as TGTGCCAGCAGTTTCGGGACGGGGCTTCAAGGGACCCAGTACTTC. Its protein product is CASSFGTGLQGTQYF.